The 6 T cell receptor beta chains presented below share a single source sample, sequenced in a study of cytomegalovirus exposure and HLA in healthy donors. The PCR ran on 60 Vbeta and 13 Jbeta primers. Measured with immunoSEQ multiplex PCR; TCRdb has only the in-frame clones, and not every one. The data hold about 120,000 clones, with 8.5% to 9% observed a single time. The source material was PBMCs. The receptors were gathered from a woman aged 40-49 years in good health and CMV-seropositive.

Here the CDR3 reads CASSLLYGENTEAFF. In nucleotides, the CDR3 is TGTGCCAGCAGCTTATTGTACGGGGAGAACACTGAAGCTTTCTTT. The chain carries TRBV13 and TRBJ1-1; D uncertain. This CDR3 contains 15 residues. From germline, CDR1 is PRHDT and CDR2 FYEKMQ (reference sequence). V shed 2 bases and J shed 1 base, with 11 bases lying between them.

This rearrangement joins TRBV19 to TRBJ2-7; 10 bases are shared with TRBD2. The CDR3 sequence is 14 residues long. V was pared by 4 bases and J by 2 bases, with 2 bases of the junction left unmatched. Germline assignment: CDR1 LNHDA and CDR2 SQIVND (reference sequence). CDR3 loop: CASSSLAGAYEQYF. The DNA for the CDR3 is TGTGCCAGTAGTAGCCTAGCGGGGGCCTACGAGCAGTACTTC.

This chain connects TRBV30 to TRBJ1-1; TRBD1 matches at 9 bases. Germline lookup yields CDR1 GTSNPN and CDR2 SVGIG (reference sequence). This CDR3 has 14 amino acids. V shed 2 bases, J shed 7 bases, and the junction held 8 bases outside the gene matches. The CDR3 protein is CAWSFRQGGHEAFF. In DNA form, the CDR3 reads TGTGCCTGGAGTTTTCGACAGGGGGGGCATGAAGCTTTCTTT.

This clone has a handful of counts. V is TRBV12-1 and J is TRBJ1-4; the DNA was not compared with TRBD1, the D call given in the table. TRBV12-1 is classified as a pseudogene. This CDR3 is 15 amino acids long. CDR3 residues: CASSSKGEYGEKLFF. CDR3 bases: TGTGCCAGCAGCTCTAAGGGGGAGTACGGTGAAAAACTGTTTTTT.

The gene calls are TRBV6-5 and TRBJ2-2; D is perhaps TRBD2 (6 bases). The CDR3 is 14 residues long. Germline assignment: CDR1 MNHEY and CDR2 SVGAGI. The germline V and J ends were trimmed by 6 bases and 5 bases, with 13 bases remaining between them. CDR3 residues: CASSVGTWTGELFF. CDR3 in DNA: TGTGCCAGCAGCGTGGGGACTTGGACCGGGGAGCTGTTTTTT.

This clone was observed a few times. The gene calls are TRBV2 and TRBJ2-2, with 10 bases lining up with TRBD2. Losses at the gene ends were 0 bases for V and 4 bases for J; bases not matched to a gene: 2. This CDR3 has 16 amino acids. In germline, CDR1 is SNHLY, CDR2 FYNNEI. The chain's CDR3 is CASSEASGGFTGELFF. The CDR3 DNA reads as TGTGCCAGCAGTGAAGCTAGCGGGGGGTTCACCGGGGAGCTGTTTTTT.